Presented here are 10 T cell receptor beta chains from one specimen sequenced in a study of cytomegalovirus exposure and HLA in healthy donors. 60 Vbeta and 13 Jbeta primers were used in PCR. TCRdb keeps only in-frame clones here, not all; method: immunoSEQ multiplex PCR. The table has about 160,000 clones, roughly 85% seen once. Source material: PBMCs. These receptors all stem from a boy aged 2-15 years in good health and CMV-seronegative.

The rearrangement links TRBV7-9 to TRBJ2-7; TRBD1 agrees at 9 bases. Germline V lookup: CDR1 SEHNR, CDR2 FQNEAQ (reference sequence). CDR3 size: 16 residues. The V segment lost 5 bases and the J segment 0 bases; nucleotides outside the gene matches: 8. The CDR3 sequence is CASSPTGTGNSYEQYV. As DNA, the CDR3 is TGTGCCAGCAGCCCCACCGGGACAGGGAACTCCTACGAGCAGTACGTC.

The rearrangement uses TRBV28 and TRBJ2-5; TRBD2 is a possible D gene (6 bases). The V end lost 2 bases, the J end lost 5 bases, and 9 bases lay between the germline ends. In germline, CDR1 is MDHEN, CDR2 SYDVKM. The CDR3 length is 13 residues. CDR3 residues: CASSLRREETQYF. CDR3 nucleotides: TGTGCCAGCAGTTTACGCCGGGAGGAGACCCAGTACTTC.

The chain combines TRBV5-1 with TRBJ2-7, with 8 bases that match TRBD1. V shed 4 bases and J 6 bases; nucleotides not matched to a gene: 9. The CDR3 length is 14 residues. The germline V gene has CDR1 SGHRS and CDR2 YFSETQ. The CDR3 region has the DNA TGCGCCAGCAGCGACACAGGGGGAGCGGGCGAGCAGTACTTC. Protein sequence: CASSDTGGAGEQYF.

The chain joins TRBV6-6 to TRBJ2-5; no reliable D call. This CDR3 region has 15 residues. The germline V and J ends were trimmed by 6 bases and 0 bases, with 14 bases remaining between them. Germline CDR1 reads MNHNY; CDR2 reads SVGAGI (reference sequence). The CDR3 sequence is CASSSRGYYQETQYF. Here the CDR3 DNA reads TGTGCCAGCAGCTCTAGAGGTTATTACCAAGAGACCCAGTACTTC.

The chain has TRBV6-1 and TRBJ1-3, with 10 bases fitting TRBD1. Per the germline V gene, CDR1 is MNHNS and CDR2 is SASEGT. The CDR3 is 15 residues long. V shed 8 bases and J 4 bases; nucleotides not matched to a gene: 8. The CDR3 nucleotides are TGTGCCAGCGCTTCGGGACAGGGGTACGGAAACACCATATATTTT. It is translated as CASASGQGYGNTIYF.

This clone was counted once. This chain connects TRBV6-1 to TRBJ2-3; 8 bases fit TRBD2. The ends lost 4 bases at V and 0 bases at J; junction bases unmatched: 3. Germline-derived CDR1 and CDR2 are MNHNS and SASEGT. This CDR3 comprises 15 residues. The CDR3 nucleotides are TGTGCCAGCAGTGCGGCGGGAGGTAGCACAGATACGCAGTATTTT. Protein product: CASSAAGGSTDTQYF.

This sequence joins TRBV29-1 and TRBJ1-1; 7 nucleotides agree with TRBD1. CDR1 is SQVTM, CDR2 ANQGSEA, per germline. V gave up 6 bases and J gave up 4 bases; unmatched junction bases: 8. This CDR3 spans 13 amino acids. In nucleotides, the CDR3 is TGCAGCGTCCAGGGGGTTCGAGGCACTGAAGCTTTCTTT. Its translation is CSVQGVRGTEAFF. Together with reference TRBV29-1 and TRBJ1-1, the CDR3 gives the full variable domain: SAVISQKPSRDICQRGTSLTIQCQVDSQVTMMFWYRQQPGQSLTLIATANQGSEATYESGFVIDKFPISRPNLTFSTLTVSNMSPEDSSIYLCSVQGVRGTEAFFGQGTRLTVV.

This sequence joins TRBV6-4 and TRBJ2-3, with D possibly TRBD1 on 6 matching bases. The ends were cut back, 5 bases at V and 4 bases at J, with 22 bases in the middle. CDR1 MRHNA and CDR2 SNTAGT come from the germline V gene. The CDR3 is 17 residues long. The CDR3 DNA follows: TGTGCCAGCAGTCTAGAGCCGGGACCCAAGGGGGCAGATACGCAGTATTTT. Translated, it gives CASSLEPGPKGADTQYF.

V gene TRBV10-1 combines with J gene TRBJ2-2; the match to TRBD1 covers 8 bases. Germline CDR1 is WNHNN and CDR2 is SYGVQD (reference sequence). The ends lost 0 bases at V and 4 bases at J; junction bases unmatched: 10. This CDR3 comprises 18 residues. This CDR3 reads CASSESGGQGISTGELFF. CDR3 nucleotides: TGCGCCAGCAGTGAGTCTGGTGGACAGGGAATTAGCACCGGGGAGCTGTTTTTT.

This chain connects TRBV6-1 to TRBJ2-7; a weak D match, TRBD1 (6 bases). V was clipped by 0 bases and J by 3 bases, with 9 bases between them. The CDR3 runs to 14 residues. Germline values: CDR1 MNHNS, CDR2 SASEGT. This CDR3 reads CASSEAQGNYEQYV. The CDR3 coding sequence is TGTGCCAGCAGTGAAGCTCAGGGGAACTACGAGCAGTACGTC.